Shown below are 27 T cell receptor beta chains from a single sample sequenced in a study of blood T cells in healthy people across ages. The use of a sample-barcoded 5' primer and a J-beta primer mix characterized a second PCR of roughly 6 to 11 cycles. TCRdb used MiXCR to reprocess the 5' RACE reads, holding one entry per CDR3 protein. This sample has around 1,000,000 distinct CDR3 sequences; 25% occur once, and the top ten carry approximately 0.7%. This same sample was also taken into another study, of T cells of mothers and their children.

Sample: blood. All receptors come from a girl aged 2 to 9 in good health.

V and J are TRBV7-3 and TRBJ2-2, with D possibly TRBD1 on 6 matching bases. V dropped 4 bases and J dropped 6 bases, with 12 bases sitting between them. Germline CDR1 and CDR2: SGHTA and FQGTGA. The CDR3 extends over 14 amino acids. The CDR3: CASSWGHSPGELFF. CDR3 bases: TGTGCCAGCAGCTGGGGACATTCGCCCGGGGAGCTGTTTTTT.

This clonotype was found a few times. The rearrangement uses TRBV20-1 and TRBJ2-1, with 11 bases that match TRBD2. CDR3 length equals 16 residues. Trimming at V came to 2 bases and at J to 0 bases, leaving 3 bases not matched to a gene. The V gene's germline CDR1 is DFQATT and CDR2 SNEGSKA (reference sequence). The CDR3 DNA follows: TGCAGTGCTAGACATAGCGGGGGGGGCTCCTACAATGAGCAGTTCTTC. Its translation: CSARHSGGGSYNEQFF.

V gene TRBV29-1 combines with J gene TRBJ2-5; D call uncertain. The J call may be in error: the DNA end matches TRBJ2-7 better. The CDR3 has 10 amino acids. CDR1 and CDR2 from the germline V gene are SQVTM and ANQGSEA. As DNA, the CDR3 is TGCAGCGTGAGGACCCACGAGCAGTACTTC. It is translated as CSVRTHEQYF.

J is TRBJ2-7 and V is TRBV4-1; D is perhaps TRBD2 (6 bases). The CDR3 extends over 16 amino acids. Deletions cut 3 bases from V and 0 bases from J, with 15 bases between. CDR1 is MGHRA, CDR2 YSYEKL, per germline. CDR3 amino acids: CASSQPGTFSSYEQYF. CDR3 bases: TGCGCCAGCAGCCAGCCCGGGACTTTCTCCTCCTACGAGCAGTACTTC.

As concerns this clonotype: A read error may produce the germline difference seen at one junction end. The genes are TRBV27 and TRBJ2-5; 8 nucleotides line up with TRBD2. The CDR3 covers 15 residues. Germline V gene data show CDR1 as MNHEY and CDR2 as SMNVEV (reference sequence). The CDR3 region is CASSLFGDPGGTPYF. CDR3 in DNA: TGTGCCAGCAGTTTATTTGGCGATCCGGGAGGGACCCCGTACTTC.

Note on this clonotype: A junction end diverges from the germline sequence, so it may reflect a read error. The CDR3 nucleotides are TGTGCCGGCAGTCCGGGTGCGCGCGAGCAGTACTTC. This encodes CAGSPGAREQYF. The chain has TRBV3-1 and TRBJ2-5; D is unresolved. TRBJ2-7 matches the DNA end more closely, so the J call is doubtful. Germline CDR1 reads LGHDT; CDR2 reads YNNKEL (reference sequence). CDR3 length: 12 residues.

The rearrangement links TRBV6-6 to TRBJ2-2; D perhaps matches TRBD1 (6 bases). From germline, CDR1 is MNHNY and CDR2 SVGAGI (reference sequence). V was clipped by 2 bases and J by 5 bases, with 12 bases between them. The CDR3 extends over 15 amino acids. The CDR3 here is CASSYVGARTGELFF. The CDR3 DNA sequence: TGTGCCAGCAGTTACGTGGGGGCGCGAACCGGGGAGCTGTTTTTT.

CDR3 in amino acids: CSIQGLTNTEAFF. The CDR3 bases are TGCAGCATCCAAGGGTTAACGAACACTGAAGCTTTCTTT. V and J are TRBV29-1 and TRBJ1-1; D not certain. V lost 8 bases and J lost 1, with 14 bases in between. The CDR3 is 13 amino acids. Germline CDR1 reads SQVTM; CDR2 reads ANQGSEA. Full variable domain (missing parts from reference TRBV29-1 and TRBJ1-1): SAVISQKPSRDICQRGTSLTIQCQVDSQVTMMFWYRQQPGQSLTLIATANQGSEATYESGFVIDKFPISRPNLTFSTLTVSNMSPEDSSIYLCSIQGLTNTEAFFGQGTRLTVV.

This clonotype was seen only a few times. J is TRBJ1-1 and V is TRBV6-5, with 7 bases matching TRBD1. This CDR3 region has 15 residues. Germline V gene data show CDR1 as MNHEY and CDR2 as SVGAGI. V lost 4 bases and J lost 7; bases outside the gene matches: 12. CDR3 residues: CASSSFDRDGLEAFF. CDR3 nucleotides: TGTGCCAGCAGTTCATTCGACAGGGACGGCCTTGAAGCTTTCTTT.

The chain couples TRBV7-2 to TRBJ2-2; 13 bases are shared with TRBD2. The CDR3 contains 18 residues. The germline V gene encodes CDR1 SGHTA and CDR2 FQGNSA. Trimming at V came to 5 bases and at J to 0 bases, leaving 6 bases not matched to a gene. The CDR3 bases are TGTGCCAGCAGCGTCGTGGGACTAGCGGGACCGAACACCGGGGAGCTGTTTTTT. Amino acids: CASSVVGLAGPNTGELFF.

This clonotype was seen a few times. Given the absence of the conserved phenylalanine or tryptophan at the CDR3 end, a read error is likely. The chain recombines TRBV29-1 with TRBJ2-7; a weak D match, TRBD2 (6 bases). Germline V gene lookup returns CDR1 SQVTM and CDR2 ANQGSEA. CDR3 length: 13 residues. With 4 bases removed from V and 3 bases from J, the gap between germline ends came to 13 bases. The CDR3 loop is CSVVGGPHYEQYS. CDR3 in DNA: TGCAGCGTTGTGGGAGGACCCCACTACGAGCAGTACTCC.

This chain links TRBV4-2 with TRBJ2-3, with a possible D match to TRBD1 (6 bases). V was cut by 8 bases and J by 5 bases, with 14 bases left in between. Germline CDR1 is LGHNA and CDR2 is YNFKEQ. The CDR3 loop spans 13 amino acids. The CDR3 DNA follows: TGTGCCAGCTCTCGGACAGCAGGAGATACGCAGTATTTT. This encodes CASSRTAGDTQYF.

This clonotype was seen a few times. The chain recombines TRBV6-6 with TRBJ2-5; D is perhaps TRBD1 (6 bases). The CDR3 length is 12 residues. The germline V gene has CDR1 MNHNY and CDR2 SVGAGI (reference sequence). Trimming took off 8 bases at V and 4 bases at J, with 11 bases between the two ends. CDR3 loop: CASEAGVETQYF. CDR3 coding DNA: TGTGCCAGCGAAGCAGGGGTAGAGACCCAGTACTTC.

This clonotype turned up a few times. This chain connects TRBV6-5 to TRBJ2-7, with D perhaps being TRBD1 or TRBD2 (5 bases each). Per germline, CDR1 MNHEY and CDR2 SVGAGI. The CDR3 has 18 residues. Deletions cut 4 bases from V and 1 base from J, with 23 bases between. CDR3: CASSSRPPKGRASYEQYF. DNA for the CDR3: TGTGCCAGCAGTTCCCGGCCCCCGAAGGGGCGGGCGTCCTACGAGCAGTACTTC.

This clonotype came up a few times. The V call is TRBV7-2, the J call TRBJ2-3, with TRBD2 matching over 10 bases. Germline CDR1 is SGHTA and CDR2 is FQGNSA. Trimming removed 2 bases from V and 9 bases from J; junction bases left unmatched: 11. CDR3 length: 16 amino acids. DNA of the CDR3: TGTGCCAGCAGCTTATACGCTGGGACTAGCGCTAACACGCAGTATTTT. Its translation is CASSLYAGTSANTQYF.

V and J are TRBV3-1 and TRBJ2-5; 10 bases are a match to TRBD1. Per germline, CDR1 LGHDT and CDR2 YNNKEL (reference sequence). This CDR3 contains 16 residues. The junction had 4 bases not matched to a gene; V was cut back by 0 bases and J by 3 bases. The CDR3 spells CASSQEPGTGEETQYF. In DNA form, the CDR3 reads TGTGCCAGCAGCCAAGAACCCGGGACAGGGGAAGAGACCCAGTACTTC.

This clonotype was counted between two and nine times. The chain recombines TRBV12-3 or TRBV12-4 with TRBJ2-3; 12 nucleotides align to TRBD2. CDR3 length equals 18 residues. The J segment lost 2 bases and the V segment lost 4 bases, leaving 10 bases of the junction unmatched. CDR3 sequence (DNA): TGTGCCAGCAGTTCGACTAGCGGGGGAAGGGGCCACACAGATACGCAGTATTTT. It encodes CASSSTSGGRGHTDTQYF.

The J gene is TRBJ2-7, the V gene TRBV4-1, with D perhaps being TRBD1 or TRBD2 (6 bases each). Between the trimmed V and J ends, which lost 0 bases and 1 base, there was a span of 16 bases. Germline V lookup: CDR1 MGHRA, CDR2 YSYEKL. The CDR3 contains 17 residues. In DNA form, the CDR3 reads TGCGCCAGCAGCCAAGATCCCCAGGGGACTTTTTCCTACGAGCAGTACTTC. This gives the protein CASSQDPQGTFSYEQYF.

The rearrangement links TRBV14 to TRBJ2-1; D uncertain. In germline, CDR1 is SGHDN, CDR2 FVKESK. V was clipped by 1 base and J by 7 bases, with 17 bases between them. The CDR3 runs 16 residues. CDR3 sequence: CASSQALSRKGNEQFF. CDR3 DNA sequence: TGTGCCAGCAGCCAAGCTCTCTCCCGGAAAGGGAATGAGCAGTTCTTC.

This chain joins TRBV24-1 and TRBJ2-4; perhaps TRBD2 as D (6 bases). The CDR3 spans 15 residues. CDR1 is KGHDR and CDR2 is SFDVKD in the germline V gene. V was cut by 3 bases and J by 8 bases, with 16 bases left in between. The chain's CDR3 is CATSDITEGGDIQYF. The CDR3 coding sequence is TGTGCCACCAGTGATATCACGGAGGGCGGAGACATTCAGTACTTC.

A remark on this clonotype: One junction end does not reproduce the germline sequence, and a read error may be involved. V and J are TRBV12-3 or TRBV12-4 and TRBJ2-3; D is undetermined. CDR3 size: 13 residues. CDR3: CASSLQRTATQYF. As DNA, the CDR3 is TGTGCCAGCAGTTTACAGCGAACAGCTACGCAGTATTTT.

This clonotype was counted a few times. This chain connects TRBV28 to TRBJ2-1; weak D call: TRBD2 (5 bases). Trimming shortened V by 8 bases and J by 7 bases, and 12 bases separated the two germline ends. Germline V gene lookup returns CDR1 MDHEN and CDR2 SYDVKM. The CDR3 spans 12 residues. The CDR3 bases are TGTGCCAGCCGCATCCCGGGGAATGAGCAGTTCTTC. Its translation is CASRIPGNEQFF. Full variable domain (outside the CDR3, taken from reference TRBV28 and TRBJ2-1): DVKVTQSSRYLVKRTGEKVFLECVQDMDHENMFWYRQDPGLGLRLIYFSYDVKMKEKGDIPEGYSVSREKKERFSLILESASTNQTSMYLCASRIPGNEQFFGPGTRLTVL.

This chain links TRBV3-1 with TRBJ1-1, with 7 positions matching TRBD1. CDR1 LGHDT and CDR2 YNNKEL come from the germline V gene (reference sequence). Trimming cost V 5 bases and J 2 bases; bases outside gene matches: 5. This CDR3 region has 14 residues. CDR3: CASSSGDRNTEAFF. For the CDR3, the DNA is TGTGCCAGCAGCTCGGGGGACAGAAACACTGAAGCTTTCTTT. The full variable domain, its missing parts supplied by reference TRBV3-1 and TRBJ1-1, is DTAVSQTPKYLVTQMGNDKSIKCEQNLGHDTMYWYKQDSKKFLKIMFSYNNKELIINETVPNRFSPKSPDKAHLNLHINSLELGDSAVYFCASSSGDRNTEAFFGQGTRLTVV.

This clonotype came up a few times. This chain uses TRBV28 with TRBJ1-6; a weak D match, TRBD1 (5 bases). With 4 bases removed from V and 7 bases from J, the gap between germline ends came to 11 bases. The CDR3 runs to 14 residues. Germline CDR1 MDHEN, CDR2 SYDVKM. The CDR3 spells CASSYTGPNSPLHF. The CDR3, as DNA: TGTGCCAGCAGTTACACAGGCCCGAATTCACCCCTCCACTTT.

The J gene is TRBJ1-2, the V gene TRBV2; tentative D call: TRBD1 (6 bases). The CDR3 is 14 amino acids. The germline V gene encodes CDR1 SNHLY and CDR2 FYNNEI. V gave up 4 bases and J gave up 3 bases, with 12 bases separating them. The chain's CDR3 is CASSAPRGHYGYTF. The CDR3 region has the DNA TGTGCCAGCAGTGCACCCCGGGGGCACTATGGCTACACCTTC.

This clonotype was seen only a few times. The CDR3 region is CSARSGRHLKDNEQFF. CDR3 nucleotides: TGCAGTGCTAGATCCGGTCGCCACCTTAAAGACAATGAGCAGTTCTTC. The chain employs TRBV20-1 and TRBJ2-1; D gene ambiguous. This CDR3 spans 16 amino acids. The germline V gene encodes CDR1 DFQATT and CDR2 SNEGSKA (reference sequence). Trimming took 2 bases from V and 5 from J, leaving 19 bases between them.

The chain combines TRBV29-1 with TRBJ1-4, with D possibly TRBD1 on 6 matching bases. Germline assignment: CDR1 SQVTM and CDR2 ANQGSEA. The V end lost 4 bases, the J end lost 7 bases, and 13 bases lay between the germline ends. The CDR3 covers 13 residues. For the CDR3, the DNA is TGCAGCGTTGGGCCTGGGACAAGTGAAAAACTGTTTTTT. This gives the protein CSVGPGTSEKLFF. Variable domain in full (rest from reference TRBV29-1 and TRBJ1-4): SAVISQKPSRDICQRGTSLTIQCQVDSQVTMMFWYRQQPGQSLTLIATANQGSEATYESGFVIDKFPISRPNLTFSTLTVSNMSPEDSSIYLCSVGPGTSEKLFFGSGTQLSVL.